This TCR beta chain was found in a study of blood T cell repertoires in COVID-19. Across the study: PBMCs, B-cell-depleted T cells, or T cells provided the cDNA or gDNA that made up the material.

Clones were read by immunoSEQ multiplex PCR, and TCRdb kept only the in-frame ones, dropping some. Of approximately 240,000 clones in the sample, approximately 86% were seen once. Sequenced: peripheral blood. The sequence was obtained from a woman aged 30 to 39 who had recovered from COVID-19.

The CDR3 nucleotides are TGTGCCAGCAGCTTAGGAGGATTCACTAATGAAAAACTGTTTTTT. Translated: CASSLGGFTNEKLFF. V is TRBV7-2 and J is TRBJ1-4; D unclear. V shed 1 base and J shed 2 bases, with 8 bases lying between them. This CDR3 contains 15 residues. The V gene's germline CDR1 is SGHTA and CDR2 FQGNSA.